This is a list of T cell receptor beta chains from one sample in a study of neurological immune-mediated disorders. TCRdb fed the 5' RACE reads into MiXCR, producing one record per CDR3 protein. The sample records under 35,000 distinct CDR3 sequences, over 1.2% being singletons. Sequenced sample: PBMCs. All receptors derive from a woman aged 30 to 39 with multiple sclerosis. The CDR3 runs from the conserved cysteine through the conserved F or W. Fields, in order: J gene, V gene, clone size, D gene, CDR3 DNA, CDR3 protein. D genes are given only for firm matches. Size values are once, few and many counts, or a class for expanded clones, and some rows have none.

TRBJ2-5,TRBV20-1,many,TRBD1,TGCAGTGCTGCCGACAGGGGGCTGCAAGAGACCCAGTACTTC,CSAADRGLQETQYF
TRBJ2-6,TRBV20-1,many,.,TGCAGTGCTAGCGCCGCAGCCCTCTCTTCTGGGGCCAACGTCCTGACTTTC,CSASAAALSSGANVLTF
TRBJ2-7,TRBV20-1,many,.,TGCAGTGCTGAGGGGTACCAGTACGAGCAGTACTTC,CSAEGYQYEQYF
TRBJ1-5,TRBV12-3/TRBV12-4,many,.,TGTGCCAGCAGTTTCTCGTACCAGCCCCAGCATTTT,CASSFSYQPQHF
TRBJ1-6,TRBV2,many,.,TGTGCCAGCAGTGAAGCGCGGCCACCCCTCCACTTT,CASSEARPPLHF
TRBJ2-7,TRBV7-2,many,TRBD1,TGTGCCAGCAGCCCGACAGGGAATGAGCAGTACTTC,CASSPTGNEQYF
TRBJ2-7,TRBV12-3/TRBV12-4,many,.,TGTGCCAGCAGCGCGGGACAGCCTTCTGGCGAGCAGTACTTC,CASSAGQPSGEQYF
TRBJ2-1,TRBV19,many,.,TGTGCCAGTAGTATAGATCCCCGCGGGCAGCCGCTTAGAAAGCAGTTCTTC,CASSIDPRGQPLRKQFF
TRBJ1-4,TRBV7-9,many,.,TGTGCCAGCGAGGGAATTGCTAATGAAAAACTGTTTTTT,CASEGIANEKLFF
TRBJ1-1,TRBV20-1,many,TRBD1,TGCAGTGCTTCATCCGGGACAGGGGGCGCTGAAGCTTTCTTT,CSASSGTGGAEAFF
TRBJ1-4,TRBV21-1,many,.,TGTGCCAGCAGGCGAGGGGGGTTCCATGAAAAACTGTTTTTT,CASRRGGFHEKLFF
TRBJ2-7,TRBV12-3/TRBV12-4,many,.,TGTGCCCTTGACACAGATCCCTCCTACGAGCAGTACTTC,CALDTDPSYEQYF
TRBJ2-1,TRBV7-2,many,TRBD1,TGTGCCAGCATCTCGGACAGGGCCTCCTACAATGAGCAGTTCTTC,CASISDRASYNEQFF
TRBJ2-2,TRBV20-1,.,.,TGCAGTGCTATCGTCGGGCACGGGGAGCTGTTTTTT,CSAIVGHGELFF
TRBJ2-3,TRBV6-2/TRBV6-3,.,.,TGTGCCAGCAGTTCTCAGGGGGGGTCGACAGATACGAAGTATTTT,CASSSQGGSTDTKYF
TRBJ2-7,TRBV5-1,many,.,TGCGCCAGCAGCTCTTCAGGGGCCTCCTACGAGCAGTACTTC,CASSSSGASYEQYF
TRBJ2-3,TRBV7-9,many,TRBD2,TGTGCCAGCAGCCCCGGGACTAGGACGCAGTATTTT,CASSPGTRTQYF